Each of the 10 T cell receptor beta chains below was sequenced from the same sample in a study of T-cell reconstitution after alpha-beta-depleted transplantation in children. Molecular barcoding with unique molecular identifiers was used for the TCRbeta library. TCRdb re-derived calls from the PCR reads in MiXCR, one entry per CDR3 protein. This table holds hundreds of thousands of distinct CDR3 sequences, 24% found once. The source material was PBMCs, mostly from graft donor cells, sampled 360 days after TCRalphabeta/CD19-depleted stem cell transplant. Receptor source: a female patient between 2 and 10 years old who had a stem cell transplant for congenital amegakaryocytic thrombocytopenia, so the T cells may come from the graft donor.

This clonotype came up many times. The chain employs TRBV10-3 and TRBJ2-7; D is unresolved. The CDR3 is 15 residues long. With 0 bases removed from V and 1 base from J, the gap between germline ends came to 10 bases. Germline V gives CDR1 ENHRY, CDR2 SYGVKD. The CDR3: CAISESFFASYEQYF. CDR3 DNA sequence: TGTGCCATCAGTGAGTCTTTCTTCGCTTCCTACGAGCAGTACTTC.

This clonotype was counted at least ten times. This chain uses TRBV24-1 with TRBJ2-3, with D maybe TRBD2 (7 bases). The CDR3 sequence is 14 residues long. Germline V gene sequence: CDR1 KGHDR, CDR2 SFDVKD. Trimming removed 3 bases from V and 4 bases from J, with 10 bases in between. The CDR3 sequence is CATSDPGGSDTQYF. CDR3 DNA: TGTGCCACCAGTGATCCGGGGGGCTCAGATACGCAGTATTTT.

This clonotype was seen more than once but under ten times. The rearrangement uses TRBV7-8 and TRBJ2-3; D is uncertain. CDR1 is SGHVS and CDR2 is FQNEAQ in the germline V gene. The CDR3 length is 13 residues. V gave up 5 bases and J gave up 2 bases, with 8 bases separating them. In nucleotides, the CDR3 is TGTGCCAGCAGCGCCCAAAACACAGATACGCAGTATTTT. Translation: CASSAQNTDTQYF.

This clonotype was picked up a small number of times. The gene calls are TRBV24-1 and TRBJ2-5; possibly TRBD2 for D (6 bases). Trimming cost V 0 bases and J 0 bases, with 13 bases left between them. Per the germline V gene, CDR1 is KGHDR and CDR2 is SFDVKD. The CDR3 contains 17 residues. DNA of the CDR3: TGTGCCACCAGTGATTTGGGGGGGACCGGGTACCAAGAGACCCAGTACTTC. Its translation is CATSDLGGTGYQETQYF.

The V call is TRBV20-1, the J call TRBJ1-6; 10 bases agree with TRBD1. The germline gives CDR1 DFQATT, CDR2 SNEGSKA (reference sequence). J lost 13 bases, V lost 5 bases, and 14 bases had no gene match. The CDR3 length is 15 residues. In DNA, the CDR3 is TGCAGTGCTGCTGGGGACAGGGGTGGGTTTTCGCCCCTCCACTTT. This codes for CSAAGDRGGFSPLHF.

Only a few counts were recorded for this clonotype. The chain is built from TRBV4-1 and TRBJ2-3; maybe TRBD1 (6 bases). Per germline, CDR1 MGHRA and CDR2 YSYEKL. This CDR3 region has 18 residues. V lost 4 bases and J lost 2, with 22 bases in between. The CDR3 loop is CASSPLRTAKGDTDTQYF. The CDR3 DNA is TGCGCCAGCAGCCCGCTAAGGACAGCAAAAGGAGACACAGATACGCAGTATTTT.

This clonotype occurred a few times. The chain couples TRBV5-1 to TRBJ2-3, with D possibly being TRBD2 (5 bases). This CDR3 spans 17 amino acids. Between the trimmed V and J ends, which lost 0 bases and 2 bases, there was a span of 16 bases. Germline CDR1 is SGHRS and CDR2 is YFSETQ. CDR3 DNA sequence: TGCGCCAGCAGCTTGGCCCCCTACGCGGGTGACACAGATACGCAGTATTTT. The encoded protein is CASSLAPYAGDTDTQYF.

There are a few counts of this clonotype. The rearrangement joins TRBV11-2 to TRBJ2-4; D perhaps matches TRBD2 (5 bases). The CDR3 is 19 amino acids. V shed 3 bases and J shed 0 bases, with 21 bases lying between them. Germline V CDR1 and CDR2: SGHAT, FQNNGV. The CDR3 sequence is CASSLGGYTGFIAKNIQYF. In nucleotides, the CDR3 is TGTGCCAGCAGCTTGGGCGGTTACACGGGGTTTATAGCCAAAAACATTCAGTACTTC. Complete variable domain (other parts from reference TRBV11-2 and TRBJ2-4): EAGVAQSPRYKIIEKRQSVAFWCNPISGHATLYWYQQILGQGPKLLIQFQNNGVVDDSQLPKDRFSAERLKGVDSTLKIQPAKLEDSAVYLCASSLGGYTGFIAKNIQYFGAGTRLSVL.

This clonotype was seen a handful of times. J is TRBJ2-5 and V is TRBV29-1; TRBD2 is a possible D gene (6 bases). The V gene lost 0 bases and the J gene lost 3 bases, with 14 bases spanning the gap. The CDR3 consists of 15 residues. Germline V gene lookup returns CDR1 SQVTM and CDR2 ANQGSEA. CDR3 residues: CSVEDPGDQEETQYF. The DNA for the CDR3 is TGCAGCGTTGAAGATCCGGGGGACCAAGAAGAGACCCAGTACTTC. Drawing the rest from reference TRBV29-1 and TRBJ2-5, the complete variable domain is SAVISQKPSRDICQRGTSLTIQCQVDSQVTMMFWYRQQPGQSLTLIATANQGSEATYESGFVIDKFPISRPNLTFSTLTVSNMSPEDSSIYLCSVEDPGDQEETQYFGPGTRLLVL.

This chain joins TRBV12-3 or TRBV12-4 and TRBJ2-6; perhaps D is TRBD1 or TRBD2 (6 bases each). The CDR3 extends over 21 amino acids. Between the trimmed V and J ends, which lost 4 bases and 0 bases, there was a span of 25 bases. The CDR3 sequence: CASSSGAVDHPNPSGANVLTF. DNA of the CDR3: TGTGCCAGCAGTTCGGGGGCCGTCGATCACCCCAACCCCTCTGGGGCCAACGTCCTGACTTTC.